Presented here are 14 T cell receptor beta chains from one specimen sequenced in a study of CD8 T cells in ankylosing spondylitis. From the 5' RACE reads, TCRdb called clonotypes with MiXCR, one entry per CDR3 protein. The table records about 42,000 distinct CDR3 sequences, under 4.5% of them present only once. The sequenced sample consisted of blood, either unsorted or a sorted T cell fraction (not recorded which). Receptor source: a female donor with ankylosing spondylitis or in good health (not recorded which).

This clonotype counts as medium-sized (0.01 to 0.1%). The V call is TRBV9, the J call TRBJ1-4; D possibly corresponds to TRBD1 (5 bases). Germline V gives CDR1 SGDLS, CDR2 YYNGEE. The V gene lost 0 bases and the J gene lost 1 base, with 7 bases spanning the gap. The CDR3 loop spans 15 amino acids. The CDR3 DNA follows: TGTGCCAGCAGCGTAGGGCAGGGAACTAATGAAAAACTGTTTTTT. It yields the protein CASSVGQGTNEKLFF.

This clonotype was seen repeatedly, ten times or more. This chain joins TRBV9 and TRBJ2-7; 8 positions match TRBD2. The J segment lost 7 bases and the V segment lost 0 bases, leaving 9 bases of the junction unmatched. This CDR3 region has 15 residues. CDR1 and CDR2 (germline): SGDLS, YYNGEE. The CDR3 sequence is CASSVDPGGLKEQYF. Written as DNA, the CDR3 is TGTGCCAGCAGCGTAGATCCGGGGGGGTTGAAAGAGCAGTACTTC.

This clonotype has ten or more counts. V is TRBV9 and J is TRBJ2-7; the D is unclear. This CDR3 is built from 14 residues. V dropped 0 bases and J dropped 0 bases, with 7 bases sitting between them. The V gene's germline CDR1 is SGDLS and CDR2 YYNGEE. CDR3 DNA: TGTGCCAGCAGCGTAGAAGCGCACTCCTACGAGCAGTACTTC. As protein: CASSVEAHSYEQYF.

A few counts support this clonotype. V gene TRBV9 combines with J gene TRBJ2-5, with D unclear. V gave up 1 base and J gave up 0 bases, with 1 base separating them. The CDR3 runs 12 residues. Germline CDR1 and CDR2: SGDLS and YYNGEE. CDR3 sequence reads: CASSVNQETQYF. CDR3 nucleotides: TGTGCCAGCAGCGTAAACCAAGAGACCCAGTACTTC.

This clonotype was seen a few times. CDR3 DNA: TGTGCCAGCAGCCCCTACCCCGGGGGAAACACTGAAGCTTTCTTT. Residues: CASSPYPGGNTEAFF. The genes are TRBV9 and TRBJ1-1, with D possibly matching TRBD1 (5 bases). CDR1 and CDR2 (germline): SGDLS, YYNGEE. The CDR3 is made up of 15 amino acids. The V end was cut by 4 bases, the J end by 2 bases, with 15 bases between. The entire variable domain, with the rest obtained from reference TRBV9 and TRBJ1-1, is as follows: DSGVTQTPKHLITATGQRVTLRCSPRSGDLSVYWYQQSLDQGLQFLIQYYNGEERAKGNILERFSAQQFPDLHSELNLSSLELGDSALYFCASSPYPGGNTEAFFGQGTRLTVV.

This clonotype was observed many times. The CDR3 DNA reads as TGTGCCAGCAGCGTCCGGGACAGGGGTACAGATACGCAGTATTTT. This codes for CASSVRDRGTDTQYF. The V gene is TRBV9, the J gene TRBJ2-3; 10 bases align to TRBD1. V shed 2 bases and J 3 bases; nucleotides not matched to a gene: 3. The CDR3 loop spans 15 amino acids. CDR1 is SGDLS and CDR2 is YYNGEE in the germline V gene. Full variable domain (outside the CDR3, taken from reference TRBV9 and TRBJ2-3): DSGVTQTPKHLITATGQRVTLRCSPRSGDLSVYWYQQSLDQGLQFLIQYYNGEERAKGNILERFSAQQFPDLHSELNLSSLELGDSALYFCASSVRDRGTDTQYFGPGTRLTVL.

This clonotype is medium-sized within its sample. The chain employs TRBV9 and TRBJ2-1, with 10 bases fitting TRBD2. V was pared by 0 bases and J by 9 bases, with 3 bases of the junction left unmatched. Germline V lookup: CDR1 SGDLS, CDR2 YYNGEE. CDR3 size: 14 residues. The CDR3 spells CASSVATSGAEQFF. The CDR3 coding sequence is TGTGCCAGCAGCGTAGCTACTAGCGGGGCTGAGCAGTTCTTC.

This clonotype was seen at least ten times. For the CDR3, the DNA is TGTGCCAGCAGCGTAGGTTTGTCCCTCTCCTTCTACAATGAGCAGTTCTTC. The encoded protein is CASSVGLSLSFYNEQFF. The genes are TRBV9 and TRBJ2-1; D remains unclear. This CDR3 spans 17 amino acids. Germline assignment: CDR1 SGDLS and CDR2 YYNGEE. The V end lost 0 bases, the J end lost 3 bases, and 16 bases lay between the germline ends.

This clonotype was observed many times. The chain is built from TRBV9 and TRBJ2-5, with D perhaps TRBD2 (6 bases). The CDR3 sequence is 17 residues long. The germline gives CDR1 SGDLS, CDR2 YYNGEE. V was clipped by 0 bases and J by 1 base, with 16 bases between them. The CDR3 is CASSVATGLGGQETQYF. The CDR3 DNA follows: TGTGCCAGCAGCGTAGCTACGGGGTTGGGAGGCCAAGAGACCCAGTACTTC.

This clonotype occurred many times. This chain connects TRBV9 to TRBJ1-2, with D possibly matching TRBD1 (6 bases). Looked up from germline, CDR1 is SGDLS and CDR2 is YYNGEE. Deletions cut 0 bases from V and 8 bases from J, with 17 bases between. The CDR3 has 15 amino acids. CDR3 in DNA: TGTGCCAGCAGCGTAGCGGTGGGCAGGGGCGGAGGCTACACCTTC. Protein: CASSVAVGRGGGYTF. The full variable domain, with the rest looked up from reference TRBV9 and TRBJ1-2, is DSGVTQTPKHLITATGQRVTLRCSPRSGDLSVYWYQQSLDQGLQFLIQYYNGEERAKGNILERFSAQQFPDLHSELNLSSLELGDSALYFCASSVAVGRGGGYTFGSGTRLTVV.

This clonotype was counted many times. The gene calls are TRBV9 and TRBJ2-3, with D unresolved. Germline V gene data show CDR1 as SGDLS and CDR2 as YYNGEE. Trimming stripped 0 bases from V and 4 bases from J, with 9 bases between. The CDR3 contains 14 residues. The CDR3 bases are TGTGCCAGCAGCGTAGAGTCCCCCCCAGATACGCAGTATTTT. It specifies CASSVESPPDTQYF.

This clonotype has at least ten counts. This chain uses TRBV9 with TRBJ2-7; possible D gene TRBD1, 6 bases. CDR3 size: 15 residues. V lost 0 bases, J lost 2 bases, and 12 bases lay in between. Germline V CDR1 and CDR2: SGDLS, YYNGEE. The CDR3 sequence is CASSVEGTTTYEQYF. The CDR3 DNA is TGTGCCAGCAGCGTAGAAGGGACAACCACCTACGAGCAGTACTTC.

The sample holds many counts of this clonotype. This rearrangement joins TRBV9 to TRBJ2-3; D is undetermined. The germline V and J ends were trimmed by 0 bases and 5 bases, with 4 bases remaining between them. The germline V gene has CDR1 SGDLS and CDR2 YYNGEE. The CDR3 totals 12 residues. The CDR3: CASSVAGDTQYF. For the CDR3, the DNA is TGTGCCAGCAGCGTAGCTGGAGATACGCAGTATTTT.

This clonotype was recorded at least ten times. The J gene is TRBJ1-1, the V gene TRBV9; possible D gene TRBD1, 5 bases. This CDR3 has 15 residues. V lost 4 bases to trimming and J lost 1 base, with 14 bases between them. Germline values: CDR1 SGDLS, CDR2 YYNGEE. In DNA, the CDR3 is TGTGCCAGCAGCCTTGCTGTGGGGCCGAACACTGAAGCTTTCTTT. Translating gives CASSLAVGPNTEAFF.